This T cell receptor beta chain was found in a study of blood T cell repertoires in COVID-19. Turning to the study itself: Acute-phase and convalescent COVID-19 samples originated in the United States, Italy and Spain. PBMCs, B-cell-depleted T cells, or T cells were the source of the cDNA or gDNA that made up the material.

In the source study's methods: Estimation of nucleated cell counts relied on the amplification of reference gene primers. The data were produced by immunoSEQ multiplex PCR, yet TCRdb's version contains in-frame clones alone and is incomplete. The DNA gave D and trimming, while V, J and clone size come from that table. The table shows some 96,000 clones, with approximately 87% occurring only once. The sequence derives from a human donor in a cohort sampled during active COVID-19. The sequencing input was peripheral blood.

The CDR3 here is CAWSRRLAGGQETQYF. Here the CDR3 DNA reads TGTGCCTGGAGTCGCCGACTAGCGGGAGGGCAGGAGACCCAGTACTTC. The V call is TRBV30, the J call TRBJ2-5, with 14 bases identical to TRBD2. V trimming: 2 bases; J trimming: 5 bases; junction bases outside the gene matches: 7. Germline V lookup: CDR1 GTSNPN, CDR2 SVGIG (reference sequence). This CDR3 has 16 residues.